This entry is about one T cell receptor beta chain. Its matching antigen is unknown. Germline CDR1 LGHNA, CDR2 YSLEER. V lost 0 bases, J lost 2 bases, and 8 bases lay in between. The CDR3 extends over 14 amino acids. The data belong to a study of shared clonotypes between healthy human individuals. Overall study context: Donors had three CD4 naive, three CD4 memory, two CD8 naive and one CD8 memory plate apiece. General observations from the study: In general, naive subsets displayed greater estimated richness than memory subsets did.

The method was immunoSEQ multiplex PCR; TCRdb's version includes in-frame clones alone and lacks a portion of them. The sample gives 2 million to 2.5 million clones, approximately 96% of which show up once; around 0.13% is in the top ten. The sample taken for sequencing was naive CD4+ T cells sorted from blood. Specified subset: CD45RA+ positively selected. This rearrangement joins TRBV4-3 to TRBJ2-7; D unresolved. This receptor was taken from a man between 18 and 29 years old in good health. Written as DNA, the CDR3 is TGCGCCAGCAGCCAAGACACGTTTACCTACGAGCAGTACTTC. Residues: CASSQDTFTYEQYF.